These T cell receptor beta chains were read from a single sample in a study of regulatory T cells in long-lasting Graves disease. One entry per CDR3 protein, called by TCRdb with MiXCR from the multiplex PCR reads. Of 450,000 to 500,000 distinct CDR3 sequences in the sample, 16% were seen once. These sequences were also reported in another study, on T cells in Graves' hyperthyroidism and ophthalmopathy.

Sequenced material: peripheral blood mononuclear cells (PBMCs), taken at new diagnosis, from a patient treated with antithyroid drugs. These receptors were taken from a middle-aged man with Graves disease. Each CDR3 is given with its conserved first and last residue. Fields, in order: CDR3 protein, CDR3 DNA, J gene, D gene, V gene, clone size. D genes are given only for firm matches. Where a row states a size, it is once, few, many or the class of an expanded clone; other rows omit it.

CDR3aa: CASGLADLAGGVSYEQYF
CDR3nt: TGTGCTAGTGGTTTGGCCGATCTAGCGGGAGGGGTCTCCTACGAGCAGTACTTC
j_gene: TRBJ2-7
d_gene: TRBD2
v_gene: TRBV12-5
abundance: -

CDR3aa: CASTSTGSYEQYF
CDR3nt: TGTGCCAGCACCTCGACAGGGTCCTACGAGCAGTACTTC
j_gene: TRBJ2-7
d_gene: TRBD1
v_gene: TRBV13
abundance: few

CDR3aa: CASQDRRFTGELFF
CDR3nt: TGTGCCAGCCAGGACAGGAGATTCACCGGGGAGCTGTTTTTT
j_gene: TRBJ2-2
d_gene: TRBD1
v_gene: TRBV2
abundance: many

CDR3aa: CASSQAGERHEQYF
CDR3nt: TGTGCCAGCAGCCAAGCGGGAGAGAGGCACGAGCAGTACTTC
j_gene: TRBJ2-7
d_gene: -
v_gene: TRBV3-1
abundance: -

CDR3aa: CSVRGWNDGEQFF
CDR3nt: TGCAGTGTGCGGGGCTGGAACGACGGTGAGCAGTTCTTC
j_gene: TRBJ2-1
d_gene: -
v_gene: TRBV20-1
abundance: -

CDR3aa: CASSHIVGLEDEQFF
CDR3nt: TGCGCCAGCAGTCACATCGTGGGACTAGAAGATGAGCAGTTCTTC
j_gene: TRBJ2-1
d_gene: TRBD2
v_gene: TRBV4-1
abundance: -

CDR3aa: CASSLILTGTEAFF
CDR3nt: TGTGCCAGCAGCTTAATCCTCACTGGAACTGAAGCTTTCTTT
j_gene: TRBJ1-1
d_gene: -
v_gene: TRBV5-6
abundance: many

CDR3aa: CASGFGSSDTQYF
CDR3nt: TGTGCTAGTGGTTTTGGTTCCTCAGATACGCAGTATTTT
j_gene: TRBJ2-3
d_gene: -
v_gene: TRBV12-5
abundance: many

CDR3aa: CASSLWLRGQPQHF
CDR3nt: TGTGCCAGCAGCTTGTGGCTCAGGGGTCAGCCCCAGCATTTT
j_gene: TRBJ1-5
d_gene: -
v_gene: TRBV5-1
abundance: many

CDR3aa: CASRSGLAATTDTQYF
CDR3nt: TGCGCCAGCCGCTCGGGACTAGCGGCGACCACAGATACGCAGTATTTT
j_gene: TRBJ2-3
d_gene: TRBD2
v_gene: TRBV5-1
abundance: many

CDR3aa: CASSDLLEQYF
CDR3nt: TGTGCCAGCAGTGACTTACTCGAGCAGTACTTC
j_gene: TRBJ2-7
d_gene: -
v_gene: TRBV6-1
abundance: few

CDR3aa: CASSHITSGSTDTQYF
CDR3nt: TGTGCCAGCAGCCATATCACTAGCGGGAGCACAGATACGCAGTATTTT
j_gene: TRBJ2-3
d_gene: TRBD2
v_gene: TRBV27
abundance: many

CDR3aa: CASSSTLAGPQFF
CDR3nt: TGTGCCAGCAGCTCCACACTAGCGGGCCCCCAGTTCTTC
j_gene: TRBJ2-1
d_gene: TRBD2
v_gene: TRBV7-3
abundance: many

CDR3aa: CASSFRDVGRNTEAFF
CDR3nt: TGTGCCAGCAGTTTCCGGGACGTCGGGAGGAACACTGAAGCTTTCTTT
j_gene: TRBJ1-1
d_gene: -
v_gene: TRBV6-2/TRBV6-3
abundance: -

CDR3aa: CASRIEGGFYEQYF
CDR3nt: TGTGCCAGCAGAATTGAGGGGGGGTTCTACGAGCAGTACTTC
j_gene: TRBJ2-7
d_gene: -
v_gene: TRBV28
abundance: many

CDR3aa: CASSLIGGQDQETQYF
CDR3nt: TGTGCCAGCAGTTTAATAGGGGGACAGGACCAAGAGACCCAGTACTTC
j_gene: TRBJ2-5
d_gene: TRBD1
v_gene: TRBV28
abundance: -

CDR3aa: CASSQAGYETQYF
CDR3nt: TGTGCCAGCAGCCAAGCAGGGTACGAGACCCAGTACTTC
j_gene: TRBJ2-5
d_gene: -
v_gene: TRBV3-1
abundance: -

CDR3aa: CATSDSWTQYF
CDR3nt: TGTGCCACCAGTGATTCATGGACCCAGTACTTC
j_gene: TRBJ2-5
d_gene: -
v_gene: TRBV24-1
abundance: many

CDR3aa: CASRTGPTDTQYF
CDR3nt: TGTGCCAGCAGGACAGGACCCACAGATACGCAGTATTTT
j_gene: TRBJ2-3
d_gene: -
v_gene: TRBV4-2
abundance: few

CDR3aa: CASSLRSTSAYEQYF
CDR3nt: TGTGCCAGCAGCTTAAGAAGCACTAGCGCCTACGAGCAGTACTTC
j_gene: TRBJ2-7
d_gene: TRBD2
v_gene: TRBV11-2
abundance: many

CDR3aa: CASSPRGTSGRGTDTQYF
CDR3nt: TGCGCCAGCAGTCCGCGGGGGACTAGCGGGAGAGGGACAGATACGCAGTATTTT
j_gene: TRBJ2-3
d_gene: TRBD2
v_gene: TRBV5-1
abundance: -

CDR3aa: CASSFGQSGANVLTF
CDR3nt: TGTGCCAGCAGTTTTGGGCAGTCTGGGGCCAACGTCCTGACTTTC
j_gene: TRBJ2-6
d_gene: -
v_gene: TRBV12-3/TRBV12-4
abundance: many

CDR3aa: CATSGPRSTDTQYF
CDR3nt: TGTGCCACCAGCGGTCCACGGAGCACAGATACGCAGTATTTT
j_gene: TRBJ2-3
d_gene: -
v_gene: TRBV15
abundance: many